The sequence of this T cell receptor (beta chain) was determined in a study of OX40 agonist ivuxolimab in advanced cancers. Study-wide results and limits: No antigen was identified for the clonally expanded peripheral T cells. Relatively little clonal expansion, among the lowest observed, appeared in partial responders at 0.1-3.0 mg/kg.

Trimming stripped 4 bases from V and 2 bases from J, with 7 bases between. This CDR3 region has 14 residues. The germline CDR1 and CDR2 sequences are SGHDT and YYEEEE. Remarks on this clone: The antigen remains unidentified.

The table came from immunoSEQ multiplex PCR; TCRdb's copy has only in-frame clones and leaves some out. This repertoire shows 15,000 to 20,000 clones, approximately 80% found once; its top ten account for approximately 26%. The chain joins TRBV5-6 to TRBJ2-6; D is perhaps TRBD1 (6 bases). The sequence derives from an adult with an advanced solid tumor such as melanoma, head and neck, liver or kidney cancer. Here the sequenced sample was CD4+ or CD8+ T cells sorted from blood, taken in a trial of the OX40 agonist ivuxolimab. In DNA, the CDR3 is TGTGCCAGCAGCCCAGGGGCTGGGGCCAACGTCCTGACTTTC. Protein: CASSPGAGANVLTF.